The 31 T cell receptor beta chains below come from one sample, sequenced in a study of T-cell reconstitution after alpha-beta-depleted transplantation in children. Preparing the TCRbeta library involved the use of unique molecular identifiers. TCRdb itself ran the PCR reads through MiXCR, one entry per CDR3 protein. The sample has nearly 550,000 distinct CDR3 sequences; about a sixth are singletons. Sequences were derived from PBMCs from the stem cell graft donor, sampled from the stem cell graft. These receptors all come from a human donor who donated a stem cell graft to a child with acute lymphoblastic leukemia.

V usage is TRBV5-6 and J usage is TRBJ2-1; 8 bases line up with TRBD2. Germline V gene data show CDR1 as SGHDT and CDR2 as YYEEEE. The CDR3 loop spans 15 amino acids. With V trimmed by 2 bases and J by 5 bases, 6 bases remained unmatched. The CDR3 sequence is CASSFVTSGDNEQFF. In DNA, the CDR3 is TGTGCCAGCAGCTTCGTCACTAGCGGTGACAATGAGCAGTTCTTC.

This clonotype turned up a few times. The rearrangement joins TRBV2 to TRBJ2-7; TRBD2 matches 8 bases. The CDR3 is 15 residues long. V gave up 1 base and J gave up 1 base; unmatched junction bases: 3. CDR1 SNHLY and CDR2 FYNNEI come from the germline V gene. CDR3 coding DNA: TGTGCCAGCAGTGAAGGCGGGAGGTCTTCCTACGAGCAGTACTTC. It specifies CASSEGGRSSYEQYF.

V and J are TRBV7-3 and TRBJ2-2; D is uncertain. The V gene lost 4 bases and the J gene lost 5 bases, with 5 bases spanning the gap. Germline assignment: CDR1 SGHTA and CDR2 FQGTGA. This CDR3 has 12 amino acids. CDR3 in amino acids: CASSSLTGELFF. The CDR3 nucleotides read TGTGCCAGCAGCTCCTTAACCGGGGAGCTGTTTTTT. Full variable domain (missing parts from reference TRBV7-3 and TRBJ2-2): GAGVSQTPSNKVTEKGKYVELRCDPISGHTALYWYRQSLGQGPEFLIYFQGTGAADDSGLPNDRFFAVRPEGSVSTLKIQRTERGDSAVYLCASSSLTGELFFGEGSRLTVL.

This clonotype has just a few counts. The chain is built from TRBV15 and TRBJ2-6; 7 bases are a match to TRBD1. This CDR3 contains 17 residues. In germline, CDR1 is LNHNV, CDR2 YYDKDF (reference sequence). Unmatched junction bases numbered 4, after V lost 0 bases and J lost 2 bases. CDR3: CATSRDLTGTGANVLTF. CDR3 coding DNA: TGTGCCACCAGCAGAGACCTGACAGGGACTGGGGCCAACGTCCTGACTTTC.

This clonotype appeared a few times. V is TRBV10-3 and J is TRBJ1-1; D gene uncertain. Trimming cost V 2 bases and J 5 bases, with 9 bases left between them. Germline V gene sequence: CDR1 ENHRY, CDR2 SYGVKD. This CDR3 comprises 13 residues. The CDR3 sequence: CAISEPYSTEAFF. The CDR3 DNA reads as TGTGCCATCAGTGAGCCTTATTCGACTGAAGCTTTCTTT.

V and J are TRBV7-9 and TRBJ1-1; D is possibly TRBD1 (5 bases). Per germline, CDR1 SEHNR and CDR2 FQNEAQ (reference sequence). The CDR3 consists of 12 residues. Between the trimmed V and J ends, which lost 3 bases and 9 bases, there was a span of 11 bases. The CDR3 is CASSFGQGKAFF. In DNA, the CDR3 is TGTGCCAGCAGCTTTGGGCAGGGAAAAGCTTTCTTT.

The chain links TRBV20-1 to TRBJ2-2, with 8 positions matching TRBD2. The CDR3 loop spans 16 amino acids. V trimming: 3 bases; J trimming: 6 bases; junction bases outside the gene matches: 12. CDR1 is DFQATT, CDR2 SNEGSKA, per germline (reference sequence). The CDR3 bases are TGCAGTGCTAGCTCTATCGGGAGGGCCGAAGCCGGGGAGCTGTTTTTT. This gives the protein CSASSIGRAEAGELFF.

The rearrangement uses TRBV5-1 and TRBJ2-1, with TRBD2 as a possible D gene (6 bases). The CDR3 sequence is 20 residues long. Trimming took 2 bases from V and 2 from J, leaving 26 bases between them. Germline V gene sequence: CDR1 SGHRS, CDR2 YFSETQ. CDR3 nucleotide sequence: TGCGCCAGCAGCTTCGGGACTTACGGCTTGGCCGAACTTACCTACAATGAGCAGTTCTTC. Amino acid sequence: CASSFGTYGLAELTYNEQFF.

This clonotype was detected a few times. V usage is TRBV20-1 and J usage is TRBJ2-7; 12 positions agree with TRBD2. V shed 3 bases and J 6 bases; nucleotides not matched to a gene: 15. Germline V gene lookup returns CDR1 DFQATT and CDR2 SNEGSKA (reference sequence). The CDR3 length is 17 residues. The CDR3 nucleotides are TGCAGTGCTAGCGCTCACCCGACTAGCGGGAGTCGAGCCGAGCAGTACTTC. Its translation: CSASAHPTSGSRAEQYF.

This clonotype was observed at least ten times. The chain recombines TRBV12-3 or TRBV12-4 with TRBJ2-1; D perhaps matches TRBD1 (5 bases). V was pared by 6 bases and J by 2 bases, with 14 bases between. The CDR3 has 15 residues. CDR3 DNA: TGTGCCAGCAGCCCTTGGGGCGGAGCCTACAATGAGCAGTTCTTC. It encodes CASSPWGGAYNEQFF.

This clonotype was seen a handful of times. The chain recombines TRBV20-1 with TRBJ2-1; D unclear. The germline V and J ends were trimmed by 2 bases and 5 bases, with 13 bases remaining between them. Germline CDR1 is DFQATT and CDR2 is SNEGSKA (reference sequence). The CDR3 sequence is 14 residues long. For the CDR3, the DNA is TGCAGTGCTAGACCCTTGGGATCGCACAATGAGCAGTTCTTC. Its protein product is CSARPLGSHNEQFF.

This clonotype was seen only a few times. V usage is TRBV20-1 and J usage is TRBJ2-1, with D possibly TRBD1 on 5 matching bases. CDR1 DFQATT and CDR2 SNEGSKA come from the germline V gene (reference sequence). V lost 5 bases and J lost 15, with 17 bases in between. The CDR3 is 11 residues long. In DNA, the CDR3 is TGCAGTGCTCCGATAGGGGTCCACAGGTTCTTC. This sequence encodes CSAPIGVHRFF.

This clonotype was detected only a few times. The chain employs TRBV20-1 and TRBJ1-2; no clear D. The CDR3 covers 13 residues. In germline, CDR1 is DFQATT, CDR2 SNEGSKA (reference sequence). The germline V and J ends were trimmed by 3 bases and 4 bases, with 12 bases remaining between them. CDR3 DNA sequence: TGCAGTGCTAGTCAGGAACAGATCTATGGCTACACCTTC. Amino acids: CSASQEQIYGYTF.

J is TRBJ2-1 and V is TRBV29-1; D is ambiguous. Germline values: CDR1 SQVTM, CDR2 ANQGSEA. Trimming stripped 3 bases from V and 4 bases from J, with 10 bases between. The CDR3 length is 13 residues. CDR3 loop: CSVDGVSYNEQFF. Written as DNA, the CDR3 is TGCAGCGTTGATGGGGTATCTTACAATGAGCAGTTCTTC.

V and J are TRBV7-2 and TRBJ1-1; D call uncertain. CDR3 size: 13 residues. Trimming removed 8 bases from V and 0 bases from J, with 10 bases in between. Germline-derived CDR1 and CDR2 are SGHTA and FQGNSA. CDR3: CASCPYMNTEAFF. Written as DNA, the CDR3 is TGTGCCAGCTGCCCCTATATGAACACTGAAGCTTTCTTT.

The J gene is TRBJ2-6, the V gene TRBV7-9, with 8 bases identical to TRBD1. The CDR3 is made up of 17 amino acids. Germline V gives CDR1 SEHNR, CDR2 FQNEAQ (reference sequence). J gave up 0 bases and V 3 bases, and 4 bases lay outside the gene matches. The CDR3 reads CASSFGQGYSGANVLTF. The CDR3 nucleotides read TGTGCCAGCAGCTTCGGACAGGGCTACTCTGGGGCCAACGTCCTGACTTTC.

The sample holds a few counts of this clonotype. The rearrangement uses TRBV6-1 and TRBJ2-3; 7 bases line up with TRBD2. The CDR3 is 15 amino acids. V lost 8 bases and J lost 0; bases outside the gene matches: 8. The germline V gene encodes CDR1 MNHNS and CDR2 SASEGT. CDR3 sequence reads: CASGALGGSTDTQYF. As DNA, the CDR3 is TGTGCCAGCGGTGCCCTGGGAGGGAGCACAGATACGCAGTATTTT.

The V call is TRBV12-3 or TRBV12-4, the J call TRBJ2-7; 8 bases fit TRBD1. The CDR3 spans 15 residues. The trim removed 4 bases at V and 5 bases at J, leaving 10 bases unmatched. The CDR3 here is CASSSWTGSVNEQYF. In DNA form, the CDR3 reads TGTGCCAGCAGTTCCTGGACAGGGTCGGTCAACGAGCAGTACTTC.

The sample holds one count of this clonotype. The chain carries TRBV29-1 and TRBJ1-1, with 9 bases that match TRBD1. The trim removed 5 bases at V and 9 bases at J, leaving 1 base unmatched. The germline gives CDR1 SQVTM, CDR2 ANQGSEA. This CDR3 is built from 10 residues. The CDR3 here is CSVNRGQAFF. The DNA of the CDR3 is TGCAGCGTTAACAGGGGGCAAGCTTTCTTT.

This clonotype was picked up a small number of times. The V and J genes are TRBV5-5 and TRBJ1-4, with 8 bases lining up with TRBD1. Trimming removed 1 base from V and 7 bases from J; junction bases left unmatched: 6. The CDR3 sequence is 15 residues long. In germline, CDR1 is SGHKS, CDR2 YYEKEE (reference sequence). The CDR3 DNA follows: TGTGCCAGCAGCTTGCCCGCAGGGGGCGGTGAAAAACTGTTTTTT. Its protein product is CASSLPAGGGEKLFF.

The rearrangement links TRBV5-1 to TRBJ2-1; 7 nucleotides line up with TRBD2. The length of the CDR3 is 17 residues. CDR1 and CDR2 from the germline V gene are SGHRS and YFSETQ. Trimming cost V 0 bases and J 1 base; bases outside gene matches: 7. In DNA form, the CDR3 reads TGCGCCAGCAGCTTGGGTTCCCTAGCGGAATCCTACAATGAGCAGTTCTTC. Translation: CASSLGSLAESYNEQFF.

This clonotype was picked up a small number of times. The rearrangement links TRBV27 to TRBJ1-4; no reliable D call. This CDR3 comprises 12 residues. Trimming pared 4 bases from V and 3 bases from J, leaving 3 bases between. Germline lookup yields CDR1 MNHEY and CDR2 SMNVEV (reference sequence). The CDR3 loop is CASSSANEKLFF. CDR3 DNA: TGTGCCAGCAGTTCGGCTAATGAAAAACTGTTTTTT.

The chain couples TRBV24-1 to TRBJ2-2; D is undetermined. The CDR3 is 14 amino acids. Trimming removed 9 bases at V and 0 bases at J, with 10 bases between. The germline CDR1 and CDR2 sequences are KGHDR and SFDVKD. Written as DNA, the CDR3 is TGTGCCACCGGTCGACCAACGAACACCGGGGAGCTGTTTTTT. As protein: CATGRPTNTGELFF.

The chain employs TRBV9 and TRBJ2-7; 7 bases map to TRBD2. The CDR3 is 15 residues long. Germline trimming cut 0 bases from V and 6 bases from J; bases unmatched to any gene: 9. Looked up from germline, CDR1 is SGDLS and CDR2 is YYNGEE. CDR3 DNA sequence: TGTGCCAGCAGCGTAGAGGGGAGGGAGGGGAGCGAGCAGTACTTC. It yields the protein CASSVEGREGSEQYF. Combining the CDR3 with reference TRBV9 and TRBJ2-7 gives the whole variable domain DSGVTQTPKHLITATGQRVTLRCSPRSGDLSVYWYQQSLDQGLQFLIQYYNGEERAKGNILERFSAQQFPDLHSELNLSSLELGDSALYFCASSVEGREGSEQYFGPGTRLTVT.

This rearrangement joins TRBV20-1 to TRBJ2-7; 12 positions agree with TRBD2. Germline CDR1 is DFQATT and CDR2 is SNEGSKA (reference sequence). The CDR3 has 16 amino acids. The ends lost 0 bases at V and 4 bases at J; junction bases unmatched: 7. The CDR3 DNA follows: TGCAGTGCTAGAGACCCAAGGACTAGCGGGATGTACGAGCAGTACTTC. Its protein product is CSARDPRTSGMYEQYF.

The chain links TRBV5-1 to TRBJ2-5; no clear D gene. V lost 0 bases and J lost 2, with 8 bases in between. Germline CDR1 SGHRS, CDR2 YFSETQ. There are 14 residues in the CDR3. CDR3 region: CASSLEVLQETQYF. The CDR3 nucleotides are TGCGCCAGCAGCTTGGAGGTCTTACAAGAGACCCAGTACTTC.

The rearrangement uses TRBV6-1 and TRBJ1-1; D is unresolved. Trimming took 4 bases from V and 3 from J, leaving 9 bases between them. Germline CDR1 is MNHNS and CDR2 is SASEGT. The CDR3 loop spans 13 amino acids. The DNA of the CDR3 is TGTGCCAGCAGTGGCCAGGCATACACTGAAGCTTTCTTT. Its protein is CASSGQAYTEAFF.

This clonotype was detected only a few times. This chain joins TRBV29-1 and TRBJ2-7, with a weak D call TRBD2 (6 bases). The CDR3 is made up of 12 amino acids. Germline V lookup: CDR1 SQVTM, CDR2 ANQGSEA. The CDR3 loop reads CSISPGTYEQYF. The CDR3 nucleotides are TGCAGTATATCGCCAGGGACTTACGAGCAGTACTTC.

The CDR3 DNA reads TGCAGTGCTAGGACAGGGGATACGCAGTATTTT. Its translation: CSARTGDTQYF. This chain uses TRBV20-1 with TRBJ2-3, with 7 bases identical to TRBD1. CDR1 and CDR2 (germline): DFQATT, SNEGSKA (reference sequence). The ends lost 3 bases at V and 6 bases at J; junction bases unmatched: 0. This CDR3 is built from 11 residues.

This clonotype has a single count. The chain is built from TRBV30 and TRBJ1-2; D ambiguous. CDR3 length: 15 amino acids. The ends were cut back, 0 bases at V and 2 bases at J, with 13 bases in the middle. Germline-derived CDR1 and CDR2 are GTSNPN and SVGIG (reference sequence). CDR3 region: CAWSVRIRPNYGYTF. In nucleotides, the CDR3 is TGTGCCTGGAGTGTCCGGATACGACCCAACTATGGCTACACCTTC.

This clonotype has just a few counts. CDR3 protein: CASSLGQRGANVLTF. DNA of the CDR3: TGCGCCAGCAGCTTGGGACAAAGGGGAGCCAACGTCCTGACTTTC. V usage is TRBV5-1 and J usage is TRBJ2-6; possibly TRBD1 for D (5 bases). This CDR3 is 15 amino acids long. The ends were cut back, 0 bases at V and 7 bases at J, with 11 bases in the middle. Germline V lookup: CDR1 SGHRS, CDR2 YFSETQ.